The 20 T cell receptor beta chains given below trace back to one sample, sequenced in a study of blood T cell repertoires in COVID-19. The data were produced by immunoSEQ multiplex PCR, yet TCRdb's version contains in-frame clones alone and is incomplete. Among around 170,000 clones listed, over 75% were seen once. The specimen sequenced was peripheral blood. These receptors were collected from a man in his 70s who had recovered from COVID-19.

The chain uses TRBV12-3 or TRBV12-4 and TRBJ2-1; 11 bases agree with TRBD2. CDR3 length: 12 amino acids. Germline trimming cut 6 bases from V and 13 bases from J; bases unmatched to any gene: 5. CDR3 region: CASRPRLAGQFF. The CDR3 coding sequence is TGTGCCAGCAGGCCCAGACTAGCGGGACAGTTCTTC.

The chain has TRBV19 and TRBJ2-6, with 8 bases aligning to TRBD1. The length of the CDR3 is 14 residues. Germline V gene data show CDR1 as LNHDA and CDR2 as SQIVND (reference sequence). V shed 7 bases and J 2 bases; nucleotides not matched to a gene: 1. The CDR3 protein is CASKTGAGANVLTF. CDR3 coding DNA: TGTGCCAGTAAGACAGGGGCTGGGGCCAACGTCCTGACTTTC.

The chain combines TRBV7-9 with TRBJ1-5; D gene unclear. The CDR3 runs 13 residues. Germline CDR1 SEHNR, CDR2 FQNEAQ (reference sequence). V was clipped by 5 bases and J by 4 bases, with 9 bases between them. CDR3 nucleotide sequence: TGTGCCAGCAGCCCTTCCCCGAATCAGCCCCAGCATTTT. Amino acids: CASSPSPNQPQHF.

CDR3 DNA sequence: TGTGCCAGCAGCCCCGCTCTAGCGGGAGGACCCTCTTACACAGATACGCAGTATTTT. This encodes CASSPALAGGPSYTDTQYF. J is TRBJ2-3 and V is TRBV5-8; 11 bases map to TRBD2. The CDR3 contains 19 residues. V shed 4 bases and J 2 bases; nucleotides not matched to a gene: 15. Per germline, CDR1 SGHTS and CDR2 YDEGEE.

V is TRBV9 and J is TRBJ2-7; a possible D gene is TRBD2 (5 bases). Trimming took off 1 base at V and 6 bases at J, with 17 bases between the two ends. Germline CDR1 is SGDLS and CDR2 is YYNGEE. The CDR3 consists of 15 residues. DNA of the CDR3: TGTGCCAGCAGCGTACCACGGGATCCGGCCCTCGAGCAGTACTTC. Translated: CASSVPRDPALEQYF. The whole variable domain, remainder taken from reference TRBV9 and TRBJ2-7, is DSGVTQTPKHLITATGQRVTLRCSPRSGDLSVYWYQQSLDQGLQFLIQYYNGEERAKGNILERFSAQQFPDLHSELNLSSLELGDSALYFCASSVPRDPALEQYFGPGTRLTVT.

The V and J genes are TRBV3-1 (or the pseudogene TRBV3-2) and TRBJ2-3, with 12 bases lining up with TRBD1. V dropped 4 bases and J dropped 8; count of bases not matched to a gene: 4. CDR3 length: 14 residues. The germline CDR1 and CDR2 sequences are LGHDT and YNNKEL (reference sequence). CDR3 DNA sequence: TGTGCCAGCAGCCTGGGACAGGGGGCCGGTACGCAGTATTTT. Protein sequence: CASSLGQGAGTQYF.

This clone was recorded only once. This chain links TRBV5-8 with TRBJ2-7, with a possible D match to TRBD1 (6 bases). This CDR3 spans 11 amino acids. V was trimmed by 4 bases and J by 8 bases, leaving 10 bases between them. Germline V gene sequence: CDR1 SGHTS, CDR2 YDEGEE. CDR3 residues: CASSIRDKQYF. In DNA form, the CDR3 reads TGTGCCAGCAGCATTAGGGACAAGCAGTACTTC.

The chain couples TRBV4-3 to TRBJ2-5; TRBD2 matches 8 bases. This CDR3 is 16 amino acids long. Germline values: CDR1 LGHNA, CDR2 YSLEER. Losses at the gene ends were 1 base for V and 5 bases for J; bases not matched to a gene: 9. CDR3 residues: CASSQALGLGGETQYF. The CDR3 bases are TGCGCCAGCAGCCAAGCCCTGGGACTAGGCGGGGAGACCCAGTACTTC.

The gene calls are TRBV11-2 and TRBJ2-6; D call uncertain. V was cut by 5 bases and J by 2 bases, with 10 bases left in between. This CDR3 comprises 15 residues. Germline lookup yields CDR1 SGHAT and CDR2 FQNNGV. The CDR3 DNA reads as TGTGCCAGCAGCACCAGGATGGCTGGGGCCAACGTCCTGACTTTC. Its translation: CASSTRMAGANVLTF.

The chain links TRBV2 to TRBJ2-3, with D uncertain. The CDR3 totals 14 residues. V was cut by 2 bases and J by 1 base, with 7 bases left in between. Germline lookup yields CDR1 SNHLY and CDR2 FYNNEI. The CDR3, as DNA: TGTGCCAGCAGTGAATATTCTGGCACAGATACGCAGTATTTT. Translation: CASSEYSGTDTQYF.

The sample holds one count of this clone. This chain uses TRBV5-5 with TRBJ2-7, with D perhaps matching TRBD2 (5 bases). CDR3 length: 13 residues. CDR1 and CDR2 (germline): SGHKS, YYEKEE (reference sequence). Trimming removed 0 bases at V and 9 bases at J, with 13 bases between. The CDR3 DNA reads TGTGCCAGCAGCTTGGGTCCGGAGGAACCGCAGTACTTC. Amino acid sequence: CASSLGPEEPQYF.

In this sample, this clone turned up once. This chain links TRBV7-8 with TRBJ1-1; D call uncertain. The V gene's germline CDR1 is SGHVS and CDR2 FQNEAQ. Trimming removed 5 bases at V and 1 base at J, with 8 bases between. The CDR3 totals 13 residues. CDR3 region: CASSPGRNTEAFF. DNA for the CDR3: TGTGCCAGCAGCCCCGGTAGGAACACTGAAGCTTTCTTT.

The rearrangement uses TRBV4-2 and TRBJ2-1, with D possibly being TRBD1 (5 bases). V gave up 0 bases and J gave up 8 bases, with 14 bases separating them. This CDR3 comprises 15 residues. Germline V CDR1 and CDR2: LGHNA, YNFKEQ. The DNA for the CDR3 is TGTGCCAGCAGCCAAGATTGGGGCCCCGGGTATGAGCAGTTCTTC. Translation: CASSQDWGPGYEQFF.

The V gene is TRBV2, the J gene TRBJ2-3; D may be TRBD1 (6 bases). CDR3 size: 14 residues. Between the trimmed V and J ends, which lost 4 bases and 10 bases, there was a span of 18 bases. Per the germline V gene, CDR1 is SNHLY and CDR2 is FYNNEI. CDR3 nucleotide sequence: TGTGCCAGCAGTGCCTCAACTCTAAGGGGGTCGCAGTATTTT. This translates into CASSASTLRGSQYF.

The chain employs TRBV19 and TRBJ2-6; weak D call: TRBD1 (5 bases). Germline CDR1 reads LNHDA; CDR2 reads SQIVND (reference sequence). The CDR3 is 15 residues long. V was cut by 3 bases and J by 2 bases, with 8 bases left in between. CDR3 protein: CASSIGAAGANVLTF. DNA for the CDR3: TGTGCCAGTAGTATTGGGGCCGCTGGGGCCAACGTCCTGACTTTC.

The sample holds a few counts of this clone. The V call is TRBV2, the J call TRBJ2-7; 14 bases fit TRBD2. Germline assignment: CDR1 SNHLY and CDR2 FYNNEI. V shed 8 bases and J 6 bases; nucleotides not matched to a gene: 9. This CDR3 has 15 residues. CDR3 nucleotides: TGTGCCAGCTGGTTCGGGACTAGCGGGAGTGGCGAGCAGTACTTC. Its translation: CASWFGTSGSGEQYF.

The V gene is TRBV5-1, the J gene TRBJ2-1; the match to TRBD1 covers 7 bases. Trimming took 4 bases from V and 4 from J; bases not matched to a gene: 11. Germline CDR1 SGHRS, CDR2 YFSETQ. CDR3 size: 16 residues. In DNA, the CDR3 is TGCGCCAGCAGCGACAGGGCTGGGGTGGTTTACAATGAGCAGTTCTTC. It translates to CASSDRAGVVYNEQFF.

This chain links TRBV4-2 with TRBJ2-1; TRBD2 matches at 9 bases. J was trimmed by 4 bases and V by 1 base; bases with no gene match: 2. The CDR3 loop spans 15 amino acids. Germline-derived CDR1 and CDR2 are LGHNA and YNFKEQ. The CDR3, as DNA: TGTGCCAGCAGCCAAGGGACTAGCGTATACAATGAGCAGTTCTTC. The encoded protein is CASSQGTSVYNEQFF.

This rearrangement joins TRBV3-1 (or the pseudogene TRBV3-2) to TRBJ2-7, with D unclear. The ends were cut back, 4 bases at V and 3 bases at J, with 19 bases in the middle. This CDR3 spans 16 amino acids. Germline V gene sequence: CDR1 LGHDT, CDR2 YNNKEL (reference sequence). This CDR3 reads CASSRNNPSAHYEQYF. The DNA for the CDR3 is TGTGCCAGCAGCCGGAATAACCCAAGCGCACACTACGAGCAGTACTTC.

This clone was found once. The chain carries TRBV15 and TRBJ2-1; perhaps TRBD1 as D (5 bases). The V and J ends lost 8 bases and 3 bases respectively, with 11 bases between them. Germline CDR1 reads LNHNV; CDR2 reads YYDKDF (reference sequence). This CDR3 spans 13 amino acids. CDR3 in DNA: TGTGCCACCGCTACAGGAAACTACAATGAGCAGTTCTTC. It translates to CATATGNYNEQFF.